This T cell receptor beta chain derives from a study of cytomegalovirus exposure and HLA in healthy donors (dated by TCRdb to about 2017). For the wider study: An earlier analysis of several hundred of the donors reported 250 to 300 Gb of sequence data and 117 million unique TCR beta sequences from some 180 million T cells. An early release that covered several hundred HLA-typed donors contained approximately 300 gigabases of sequencing data and tens of millions of unique TCR sequences. Of the 300 to 500 genotyped donors, 81% were placed in the genetic ancestry cluster associated with self-reported Caucasian donors. The study was designed to test whether signatures of past pathogen exposure could be identified by cataloging public T cell receptors. The study profiled the T cell repertoires of under 700 subjects by immunosequencing and related them to cytomegalovirus serostatus. Besides the first cohort of approximately 670 subjects, a separate validation cohort made up of 120 different subjects was used. The study combined high-throughput TCR immunosequencing, statistical association of individual TCRs with disease status, and machine learning to predict cytomegalovirus infection status. In a later analysis, previously published TCR beta repertoires from 500 to 750 donors were re-analyzed and high-resolution HLA genotyping was added so that TCR occurrence patterns could be studied. In the later analysis, no new phenotypic data were used to find candidate immune exposures; instead, reliance was placed on TCR beta sequences and their occurrence across donors. In an earlier analysis of a few hundred of the donors, high-throughput TCR beta sequencing was used to judge whether each TCR beta V gene segment behaved as functional or pseudogenic. Donor age, sex, ethnicity and CMV serostatus were compiled alongside the repertoire data. A later genetic analysis used genome-wide SNP genotypes for about 65% of the roughly 700 donors, treating that subset as a discovery cohort. Every repertoire in the discovery cohort had been generated on one and the same sequencing platform. HLA typing included class I and class II loci at four-digit resolution. Typing coverage varied by locus: about 629-630 donors for A, B, C, DRB1 and DQB1; roughly 520 for DQA1; about 570 for DPA1; 450 to 480 for DPB1. Because of strong linkage in the cohort, a few DR-DQ haplotypes were treated as single units for association and clustering. Among around 400 genotyped donors of the cohort, an average of around 250,000 unique TCR beta nucleotide sequences was sequenced per donor, of which roughly 17% were non-productive. General study outcomes and caveats: In a later analysis, several top co-occurrence clusters were reported to appear linked to parvovirus B19, influenza, CMV and Epstein-Barr virus. Broadly in line with IMGT annotations, most TCR beta V segments showed up in productive rearrangements about 90% or about 30% of the time in an earlier analysis of approximately 600 of the donors. A cluster of highly shared sequence variants was judged likely to represent a technical artifact of the sequencing pipeline. HLA typing was unavailable for some donors at each locus, so association tests used only the typed subset. In a later analysis, 16,951 TCR beta sequences were associated with specific HLA alleles at a false discovery rate of 0.05. The earlier analysis of nearly 600 of the donors excluded over 15 rarely observed V segments, including chromosome 9 orphons, because counts were too low. Roughly uniform sequencing depth across donors was assumed in presence/absence analyses, although this assumption may not hold. A further reported finding was that TCR beta sequences accurately predicted the HLA-A and HLA-B alleles for most subjects in the first cohort. The classifier was reported to diagnose cytomegalovirus status with high specificity and sensitivity in both the original cohort and the validation cohort. Only TCR beta chains were sequenced in this cohort, and the absence of alpha or paired-chain data limited detectable features. Correlated functional status among segregating V segments might be attributable to linkage disequilibrium, but an unknown experimental factor could not be ruled out. Most CMV-associated TCR beta chains appeared to be HLA-restricted in a later analysis, and the HLA associations seemed to be driven largely by CMV exposure. Compared with the roughly 720-donor mean, donors in an Asian-associated ancestry cluster had fewer N-insertions in productive TCRs, according to a later genetic analysis. According to the authors, the approach could potentially be generalized to other disease states and immunological phenotypes. In vitro tests confirmed that a few of the cytomegalovirus-associated TCR beta chains recognize cytomegalovirus antigens. Most TCR sequences were observed very rarely across donors, whereas some public TCRs were present in many individuals. According to a later analysis, TCR association rates differed among HLA loci, with DRB1 alleles showing the most associated TCRs and HLA-C alleles showing the fewest. Compared with equally common non-associated chains, HLA-associated TCR beta chains in a later analysis were more clonally expanded and had lower generation probabilities. V-gene and J-gene trimming of TCR beta chains was associated with a missense DCLRE1C variant in a later genetic analysis, and the association was replicated in an independent cohort. In the study, about 150 TCR beta chains were listed as associated with cytomegalovirus. Because the 87-base-pair reads could not distinguish some IMGT-functional V segments, including TRBV6-2 and TRBV6-3, those segments were excluded. Assigning TCR associations to individual alleles was difficult when HLA alleles, especially DR and DQ, strongly co-occurred. CMV serostatus was the only immune exposure information available for the cohort.

The cohort consisted of 600 to 700 healthy bone marrow donors. At the time of sampling, every cohort member was nominally healthy, though immune exposures that went unrecorded were likely present. The donor tested CMV seropositive, placing the donor among the approximately 290 seropositive members of the cohort. Each donor provided a peripheral blood sample, and peripheral blood mononuclear cells were used for TCR beta sequencing. The Qiagen DNeasy Blood Extraction Kit was used to extract genomic DNA from the blood cell samples. The library relied on the immunoSEQ multiplex PCR assay. For the multiplex PCR, a mixture combining 60 forward primers for TCR Vbeta segments and 13 reverse primers for TCR Jbeta segments was used. The CDR3 region of rearranged TCR beta genes was amplified from genomic DNA with a multiplex PCR assay. On the Illumina HiSeq System, the amplified TCR beta libraries were sequenced as 87-base-pair reads. For the original study's pipeline: A later analysis counted around 72 million unique TCR beta chains across the 500 to 850 repertoires, and about 10 million of these chains were shared by at least two donors. Raw reads were error-corrected and collapsed into unique sequences with a nearest-neighbor algorithm that merged closely related sequences to remove PCR and sequencing errors. To assign V, D and J gene segments, CDR3 sequences were aligned to IMGT reference sequences. For a sequence to be retained, a match of at least six nucleotides was required to both a V gene segment and a J gene segment. A rearrangement was called productive if the CDR3 had no stop codons and remained in frame with V and J, and every other rearrangement was called non-productive. CDR3 was defined according to IMGT convention as the region running from the second conserved V-encoded cysteine to the conserved J-encoded phenylalanine. In an earlier analysis of around 640 of the donors, sequences lacking an unambiguous match to a single V gene segment were excluded. An earlier analysis of 500 to 700 of the donors classified V segments as functional when productive rearrangements were above 56.7% and as segregating when the standard deviation between donors was above 5%. A statistical classification framework was built to diagnose cytomegalovirus status from the catalog of TCR beta chain sequences. In a later analysis, V and J genes were assigned by comparing TCR nucleotide sequences against IMGT/GENE-DB human TR gene sequences. The TCRdist pipeline was used in a later analysis to assign CDR3 sequences and most-parsimonious VDJ recombination scenarios. In a later analysis, every TCR beta chain was defined by the combination of its CDR3 amino acid sequence and its V-gene family, and reads without a unique V-gene family were dropped. As a way to deal with suspected cross-contamination and a sequencing artifact, a later analysis dropped roughly 620 nucleotide sequences that were highly shared and had low generation probability. In a later analysis, a clonal expansion index was calculated for each public chain from normalized within-repertoire ranks of inferred template counts. A later analysis computed generation probabilities with a VDJ recombination model fitted to out-of-frame rearrangements, and checked the results against IGoR. In a later analysis, hypergeometric tests were used to score TCR-TCR, TCR-HLA and TCR-CMV co-occurrence, with a repertoire-size bias correction applied to TCR pairs. In a later analysis, false discovery rates were estimated by permuting HLA or CMV assignments 20 times. In a later analysis, co-occurring TCRs were grouped using DBSCAN, and TCRdist sequence similarity was added for clustering within HLA-allele-positive subsets. For co-occurrence clustering, repertoires with fewer than 30,000 or more than 120,000 public chains were excluded, along with four or five repertoires with anomalous nucleotide sharing. The clones in this table, taken by TCRdb from immuneACCESS, are in-frame only. Not every clone is retained; where verified, under half of the shortfall comes from an unresolved V gene, and the cause of the rest is unknown. V and J calls and clone size come straight from that table; D and trimming were deduced from the DNA. Across this sample there are some 100,000 clones, with about 79% seen only once. The ten largest make up about 3.1% of the sample.

Taken from the germline V gene, the CDR1 and CDR2 loops are SNHLY and FYNNEI. The CDR3 spans 12 residues, from the cysteine through the phenylalanine. Only CDR3 DNA is held: 36 bases, read in frame from base 1. V sheds 4 bases and J sheds 5 bases, leaving 8 bases between their ends. With respect to this clone: Its antigen is not yet known. No quality values exist for individual bases; no much larger clone is one base distant.

The sequencing input was PBMCs. This receptor was taken from a male donor in good health and CMV-seropositive. This chain is built from TRBV2 and TRBJ2-5; confidence is insufficient to name the D gene. CDR3 region: CASSVVRETQYF. The base sequence is TGTGCCAGCAGTGTGGTGCGGGAGACCCAGTACTTC. Reference TRBV2 and TRBJ2-5 genes cover what lies past the CDR3, so the full variable domain is EPEVTQTPSHQVTQMGQEVILRCVPISNHLYFYWYRQILGQKVEFLVSFYNNEISEKSEIFDDQFSVERPDGSNFTLKIRSTKLEDSAMYFCASSVVRETQYFGPGTRLLVL.